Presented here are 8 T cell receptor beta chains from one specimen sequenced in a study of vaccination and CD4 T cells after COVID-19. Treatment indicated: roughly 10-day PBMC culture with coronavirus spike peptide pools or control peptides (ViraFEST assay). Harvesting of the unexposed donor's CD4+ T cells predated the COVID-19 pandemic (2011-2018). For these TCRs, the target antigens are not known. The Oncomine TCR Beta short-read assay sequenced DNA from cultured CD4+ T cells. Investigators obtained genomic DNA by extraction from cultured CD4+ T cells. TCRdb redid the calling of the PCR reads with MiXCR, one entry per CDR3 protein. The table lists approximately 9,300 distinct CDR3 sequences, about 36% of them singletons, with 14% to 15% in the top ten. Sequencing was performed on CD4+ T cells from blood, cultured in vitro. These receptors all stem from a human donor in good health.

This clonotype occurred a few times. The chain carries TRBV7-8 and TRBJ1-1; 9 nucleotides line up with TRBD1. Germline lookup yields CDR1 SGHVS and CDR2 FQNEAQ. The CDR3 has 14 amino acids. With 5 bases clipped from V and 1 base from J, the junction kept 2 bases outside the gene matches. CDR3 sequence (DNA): TGTGCCAGCAGCGGGACAGGGCCGAACACTGAAGCTTTCTTT. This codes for CASSGTGPNTEAFF.

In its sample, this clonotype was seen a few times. CDR3 sequence reads: CASSTGFNSNQPQHF. The CDR3 nucleotides are TGTGCCAGCAGTACAGGCTTCAATAGCAATCAGCCCCAGCATTTT. The rearrangement joins TRBV6-1 to TRBJ1-5; maybe TRBD1 (5 bases). Germline lookup yields CDR1 MNHNS and CDR2 SASEGT. V was trimmed by 5 bases and J by 0 bases, leaving 11 bases between them. The CDR3 runs 15 residues.

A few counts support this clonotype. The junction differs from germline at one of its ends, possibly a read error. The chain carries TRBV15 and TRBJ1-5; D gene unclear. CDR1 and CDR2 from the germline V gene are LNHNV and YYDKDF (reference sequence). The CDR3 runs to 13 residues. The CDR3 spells CATSRELDQPQHF. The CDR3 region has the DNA TGTGCCACCAGCCGAGAGTTAGATCAGCCCCAGCATTTT. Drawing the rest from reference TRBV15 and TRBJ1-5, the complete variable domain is DAMVIQNPRYQVTQFGKPVTLSCSQTLNHNVMYWYQQKSSQAPKLLFHYYDKDFNNEADTPDNFQSRRPNTSFCFLDIRSPGLGDTAMYLCATSRELDQPQHFGDGTRLSIL.

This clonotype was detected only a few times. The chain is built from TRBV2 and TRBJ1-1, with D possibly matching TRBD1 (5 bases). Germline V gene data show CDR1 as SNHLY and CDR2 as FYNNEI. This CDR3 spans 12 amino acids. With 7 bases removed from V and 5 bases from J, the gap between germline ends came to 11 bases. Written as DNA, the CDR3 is TGTGCCAGCAAGGGGTTCAGGACTGAAGCTTTCTTT. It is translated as CASKGFRTEAFF.

The chain's CDR3 is CASSFRQGGTGELFF. For the CDR3, the DNA is TGTGCCAGCAGCTTCCGACAGGGAGGCACCGGGGAGCTGTTTTTT. V usage is TRBV7-8 and J usage is TRBJ2-2; D is possibly TRBD1 (7 bases). Trimming took off 3 bases at V and 4 bases at J, with 12 bases between the two ends. The length of the CDR3 is 15 residues. The V gene's germline CDR1 is SGHVS and CDR2 FQNEAQ.

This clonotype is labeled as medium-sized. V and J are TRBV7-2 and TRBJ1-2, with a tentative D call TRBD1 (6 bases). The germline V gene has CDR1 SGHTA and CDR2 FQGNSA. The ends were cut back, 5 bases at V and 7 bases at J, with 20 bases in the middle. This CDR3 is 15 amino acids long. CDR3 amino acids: CASSLAHRASGGYTF. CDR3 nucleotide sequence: TGTGCCAGCAGCCTGGCCCACAGGGCGTCCGGTGGCTACACCTTC.

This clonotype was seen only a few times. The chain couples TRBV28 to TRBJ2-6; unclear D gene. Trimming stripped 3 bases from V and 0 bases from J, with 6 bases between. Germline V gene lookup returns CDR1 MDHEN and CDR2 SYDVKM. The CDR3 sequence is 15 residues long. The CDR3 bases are TGTGCCAGCAGTTTTACGGTCTCTGGGGCCAACGTCCTGACTTTC. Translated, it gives CASSFTVSGANVLTF. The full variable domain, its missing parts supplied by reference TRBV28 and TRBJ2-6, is DVKVTQSSRYLVKRTGEKVFLECVQDMDHENMFWYRQDPGLGLRLIYFSYDVKMKEKGDIPEGYSVSREKKERFSLILESASTNQTSMYLCASSFTVSGANVLTFGAGSRLTVL.

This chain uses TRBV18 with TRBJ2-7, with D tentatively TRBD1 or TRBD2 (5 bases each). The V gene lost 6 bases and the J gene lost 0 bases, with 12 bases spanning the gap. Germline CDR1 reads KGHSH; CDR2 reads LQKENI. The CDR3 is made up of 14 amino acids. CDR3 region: CASSLRDVSYEQYF. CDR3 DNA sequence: TGTGCCAGCTCCCTCCGGGACGTCTCCTACGAGCAGTACTTC.